The 22 T cell receptor beta chains in this list originate from one sample, sequenced in a study of blood T cell repertoires in COVID-19. The repertoire was sequenced with immunoSEQ multiplex PCR; TCRdb's copy has only in-frame clones and lacks some. The sample contains 250,000 to 300,000 clones, around 86% of which appear only once. Sequenced material: PBMCs or T cells enriched from blood (not recorded which). The receptors here all came from a woman in her thirties or forties who had recovered from COVID-19.

V usage is TRBV6-6 and J usage is TRBJ2-1, with 7 bases aligning to TRBD1. Germline lookup yields CDR1 MNHNY and CDR2 SVGAGI (reference sequence). The CDR3 contains 14 residues. Trimming removed 5 bases from V and 6 bases from J; junction bases left unmatched: 7. The CDR3 DNA is TGTGCCAGCAGTGCCCCCCGGGACAGCAATGAGCAGTTCTTC. Its translation is CASSAPRDSNEQFF.

This clone was recorded only once. The chain is built from TRBV5-8 and TRBJ2-7; TRBD1 agrees at 9 bases. J was trimmed by 6 bases and V by 4 bases; bases with no gene match: 8. Germline V gives CDR1 SGHTS, CDR2 YDEGEE. The length of the CDR3 is 14 residues. DNA for the CDR3: TGTGCCAGCAGCCTAGGGGACAGGGTTGGCGAGCAGTACTTC. Translating gives CASSLGDRVGEQYF.

The chain is built from TRBV12-5 and TRBJ1-2; D perhaps matches TRBD1 (6 bases). The CDR3 totals 15 residues. V lost 3 bases and J 8 bases, leaving 19 bases between the germline ends. Germline V gene data show CDR1 as LGHNT and CDR2 as FRNRAP. The CDR3 DNA sequence: TGTGCTAGTGGTTTCGATTCAGGGGCGAGGGAAGGCTACACCTTC. Protein sequence: CASGFDSGAREGYTF.

The chain links TRBV7-9 to TRBJ1-1; 8 bases are a match to TRBD1. Trimming took 4 bases from V and 6 from J; bases not matched to a gene: 7. Germline-derived CDR1 and CDR2 are SEHNR and FQNEAQ (reference sequence). The CDR3 spans 14 residues. CDR3 residues: CASSSDREWAEAFF. For the CDR3, the DNA is TGTGCCAGCAGCTCGGACAGGGAGTGGGCTGAAGCTTTCTTT.

This chain uses TRBV7-9 with TRBJ2-3; TRBD2 might be the D (5 bases). CDR1 is SEHNR, CDR2 FQNEAQ, per germline (reference sequence). CDR3 length equals 17 residues. Trimming cost V 2 bases and J 0 bases, with 15 bases left between them. CDR3 residues: CASSLNGRRYSTDTQYF. The CDR3, as DNA: TGTGCCAGCAGCTTAAATGGGAGACGATACAGCACAGATACGCAGTATTTT.

This clone showed up just a few times. The chain combines TRBV6-6 with TRBJ1-3; TRBD1 aligns across 8 bases. From germline, CDR1 is MNHNY and CDR2 SVGAGI (reference sequence). CDR3 length equals 16 residues. Germline trimming cut 5 bases from V and 0 bases from J; bases unmatched to any gene: 6. CDR3 DNA sequence: TGTGCCAGCAGTCGACAGGGGCTAAACTCTGGAAACACCATATATTTT. It specifies CASSRQGLNSGNTIYF.

The chain recombines TRBV5-4 with TRBJ2-7; D is perhaps TRBD2 (6 bases). Germline V gives CDR1 SGHNT, CDR2 YYREEE (reference sequence). Between the trimmed V and J ends, which lost 0 bases and 3 bases, there was a span of 10 bases. This CDR3 is built from 14 residues. CDR3 residues: CASSLGGDRYEQYF. In DNA form, the CDR3 reads TGTGCCAGCAGCTTGGGGGGGGACCGCTACGAGCAGTACTTC.

V gene TRBV2 combines with J gene TRBJ2-5; D call uncertain. The germline CDR1 and CDR2 sequences are SNHLY and FYNNEI. This CDR3 contains 13 residues. V lost 5 bases to trimming and J lost 2 bases, with 9 bases between them. CDR3 region: CASSLALQETQYF. CDR3 nucleotide sequence: TGTGCCAGCAGTTTAGCCCTACAAGAGACCCAGTACTTC.

The sample holds one count of this clone. The chain uses TRBV3-1 (or the pseudogene TRBV3-2) and TRBJ2-7, with a possible D match to TRBD1 (5 bases). The CDR3 contains 18 residues. Germline V lookup: CDR1 LGHDT, CDR2 YNNKEL (reference sequence). V lost 3 bases and J lost 8, with 29 bases in between. The chain's CDR3 is CASSQGPSTTVITLKQYF. The CDR3 bases are TGTGCCAGCAGCCAGGGGCCGTCTACGACAGTTATTACGTTGAAGCAGTACTTC.

The J gene is TRBJ2-7, the V gene TRBV6-5, with a weak D call TRBD2 (5 bases). This CDR3 is 13 amino acids long. Germline assignment: CDR1 MNHEY and CDR2 SVGAGI. V shed 10 bases and J shed 0 bases, with 13 bases lying between them. For the CDR3, the DNA is TGTGCCACCCAAGGTGGGAGCTCCTACGAGCAGTACTTC. This sequence encodes CATQGGSSYEQYF.

V gene TRBV20-1 combines with J gene TRBJ2-6; D is perhaps TRBD1 or TRBD2 (5 bases each). Germline V gene lookup returns CDR1 DFQATT and CDR2 SNEGSKA (reference sequence). The CDR3 consists of 15 residues. V was cut by 3 bases and J by 0 bases, with 9 bases left in between. The CDR3 coding sequence is TGCAGTGCTAGTGAGGGGAGCTCTGGGGCCAACGTCCTGACTTTC. As protein: CSASEGSSGANVLTF.

V and J are TRBV6-5 and TRBJ1-1, with TRBD1 matching 10 bases. CDR3 length equals 16 residues. V shed 2 bases and J 0 bases; nucleotides not matched to a gene: 3. The germline gives CDR1 MNHEY, CDR2 SVGAGI. The CDR3 DNA sequence: TGTGCCAGCAGTTACACAGGGACAGGGGTGAACACTGAAGCTTTCTTT. Translating it yields CASSYTGTGVNTEAFF.

This chain connects TRBV6-5 to TRBJ1-2, with a weak D call TRBD1 (5 bases). The CDR3 is 14 amino acids. Between the trimmed V and J ends, which lost 2 bases and 3 bases, there was a span of 10 bases. Per the germline V gene, CDR1 is MNHEY and CDR2 is SVGAGI. The DNA for the CDR3 is TGTGCCAGCAGTTACGCATCAGGGTACTATGGCTACACCTTC. It specifies CASSYASGYYGYTF.

A note on this clone: Other DNA sequences in the same sample also yield this CDR3. This chain links TRBV5-4 with TRBJ2-3; D is perhaps TRBD1 (6 bases). CDR1 is SGHNT and CDR2 is YYREEE in the germline V gene (reference sequence). V was shortened by 0 bases and J by 1 base, with 6 bases between the two germline ends. CDR3 length: 14 residues. CDR3: CASSLAGGTDTQYF. The CDR3 coding sequence is TGTGCCAGCAGCTTGGCAGGGGGCACAGATACGCAGTATTTT.

The chain is built from TRBV23-1 and TRBJ1-1, with 9 bases matching TRBD1. TRBV23-1 is filed as an ORF, its function uncertain. The CDR3 covers 18 residues. Trimming took 3 bases from V and 4 from J; bases not matched to a gene: 15. The DNA of the CDR3 is TGCGCCAGCAGTCATCCCGCCGGGACAGGGCGCACCTTCACTGAAGCTTTCTTT. It encodes CASSHPAGTGRTFTEAFF.

V gene TRBV2 combines with J gene TRBJ2-1; D uncertain. The V gene lost 6 bases and the J gene lost 9 bases, with 6 bases spanning the gap. The CDR3 covers 10 residues. Germline V lookup: CDR1 SNHLY, CDR2 FYNNEI. The CDR3 coding sequence is TGTGCCAGCAGCCCCCGTGAGCAGTTCTTC. It is translated as CASSPREQFF.

V usage is TRBV27 and J usage is TRBJ1-1, with 8 bases fitting TRBD1. V was clipped by 5 bases and J by 3 bases; unmatched bases: 5. This CDR3 has 14 amino acids. Germline V lookup: CDR1 MNHEY, CDR2 SMNVEV (reference sequence). The chain's CDR3 is CASSPVTGDTEAFF. The CDR3 region has the DNA TGTGCCAGCAGTCCCGTGACAGGGGACACTGAAGCTTTCTTT.

CDR3 sequence: CASPQQSILGYTF. The CDR3 bases are TGTGCCAGCCCACAGCAATCTATTCTTGGCTACACCTTC. The chain employs TRBV2 and TRBJ1-2; no clear D. Trimming took 8 bases from V and 7 from J, leaving 17 bases between them. There are 13 residues in the CDR3. Per the germline V gene, CDR1 is SNHLY and CDR2 is FYNNEI.

CDR3 region: CAWTRKNRDDYGYTF. As DNA, the CDR3 is TGTGCCTGGACCCGTAAAAACCGGGATGACTATGGCTACACCTTC. This chain connects TRBV30 to TRBJ1-2; no clear D. This CDR3 has 15 residues. Trimming left V 4 bases short and J 3 bases short, with 18 bases between. Germline V gene data show CDR1 as GTSNPN and CDR2 as SVGIG (reference sequence). Together with reference TRBV30 and TRBJ1-2, the CDR3 gives the full variable domain: SQTIHQWPATLVQPVGSPLSLECTVEGTSNPNLYWYRQAAGRGLQLLFYSVGIGQISSEVPQNLSASRPQDRQFILSSKKLLLSDSGFYLCAWTRKNRDDYGYTFGSGTRLTVV.

The chain uses TRBV7-9 and TRBJ1-2, with TRBD1 matching 10 bases. Germline trimming cut 5 bases from V and 8 bases from J; bases unmatched to any gene: 11. The CDR3 sequence is 15 residues long. Germline CDR1 SEHNR, CDR2 FQNEAQ (reference sequence). DNA of the CDR3: TGTGCCAGCAGCCACACCGGACAGGGGGTTTGGGGCTACACCTTC. Translation: CASSHTGQGVWGYTF.

In DNA form, the CDR3 reads TGTGCCAGCAGCTTGGGTAGCGGGAACTACAATGAGCAGTTCTTC. It yields the protein CASSLGSGNYNEQFF. V gene TRBV5-5 combines with J gene TRBJ2-1; 8 bases map to TRBD2. Germline-derived CDR1 and CDR2 are SGHKS and YYEKEE (reference sequence). V lost 0 bases, J lost 3 bases, and 2 bases stayed unmatched. The CDR3 sequence is 15 residues long. The full variable domain, rest sourced from reference TRBV5-5 and TRBJ2-1, is DAGVTQSPTHLIKTRGQQVTLRCSPISGHKSVSWYQQVLGQGPQFIFQYYEKEERGRGNFPDRFSARQFPNYSSELNVNALLLGDSALYLCASSLGSGNYNEQFFGPGTRLTVL.

The rearrangement links TRBV5-1 to TRBJ1-3; D remains unclear. V lost 5 bases and J 4 bases, leaving 13 bases between the germline ends. Germline V gene data show CDR1 as SGHRS and CDR2 as YFSETQ. The length of the CDR3 is 14 residues. This chain's CDR3 is CASRGEGTGNTIYF. In DNA form, the CDR3 reads TGCGCCAGCAGGGGTGAGGGCACAGGAAACACCATATATTTT.